Listed below are T cell receptor beta chains from one sample, sequenced in a study of cytomegalovirus exposure and HLA in healthy donors. Some clones are missing from TCRdb's copy, which holds only in-frame ones; the method was immunoSEQ multiplex PCR. The table lists around 67,000 clones, around 72% of them singletons. The sequencing input was PBMCs. The receptors originated from a woman aged 25-40 years in good health and CMV-seropositive. Both conserved end residues are part of each CDR3. The D gene is left open where the match is weak. Some rows have no size entry. The others give once, few or many, or a class for an expanded clone.

j_call | clone_size | v_call | d_call | cdr3_nt | cdr3_aa
TRBJ2-7 | few | TRBV6-1 | TRBD1 | TGTGCCAGCACCCCTCGGACAGGACCCTACGAGCAGTACTTC | CASTPRTGPYEQYF
TRBJ2-2 | . | TRBV6-5 | . | TGTGCCAGCAGTTACCAGGACACCGGGGAGCTGTTTTTT | CASSYQDTGELFF
TRBJ2-3 | few | TRBV6-5 | TRBD2 | TGTGCCAGCTGGCCTAGCGGTACAGATACGCAGTATTTT | CASWPSGTDTQYF
TRBJ2-3 | . | TRBV28 | TRBD2 | TGTGCCAGCAGTTTCCCCTTAACGGGAGGGCTGAGCACAGATACGCAGTATTTT | CASSFPLTGGLSTDTQYF
TRBJ2-5 | . | TRBV12-5 | . | TGTGCTAGTGGTTCGGACTGGGGAGAGACCCAGTACTTC | CASGSDWGETQYF
TRBJ2-6 | . | TRBV7-8 | . | TGTGCCAGCACTCTCAAGAGATCCCACCTTGGGGCCAACGTCCTGACTTTC | CASTLKRSHLGANVLTF
TRBJ1-1 | few | TRBV7-6 | TRBD1 | TGTGCCAGCACCCCTTGGATGGGACAGGGGACGAACACTGAAGCTTTCTTT | CASTPWMGQGTNTEAFF
TRBJ2-7 | . | TRBV7-2 | TRBD2 | TGTGCCAGCAGCTCCGGACTAGCGGGAGCCGGGGGCGAGCAGTACTTC | CASSSGLAGAGGEQYF
TRBJ2-5 | . | TRBV11-3 | . | TGTGCCAGCAGCCCTGGACAGTTAGGAGAGACCCAGTACTTC | CASSPGQLGETQYF
TRBJ2-7 | . | TRBV5-4 | . | TGTGCCAGCAGCTTTTCGGACAGAGCCTACGAGCAGTACTTC | CASSFSDRAYEQYF
TRBJ2-2 | . | TRBV9 | . | TGTGCCAGCAGCGTTTTAGCGGCGAACACCGGGGAGCTGTTTTTT | CASSVLAANTGELFF
TRBJ2-7 | . | TRBV6-1 | . | TGTGCCAGCAGTGAAGGGGCAGGGCAAATGTGGGAGCAGTACTTC | CASSEGAGQMWEQYF
TRBJ1-2 | . | TRBV5-6 | . | TGTGCCAGCAGCTTGGTGCGGGGAAACTATGGCTACACCTTC | CASSLVRGNYGYTF
TRBJ1-3 | . | TRBV7-9 | . | TGTGCCAGCAGCTTAGGCGCGGTTGGAAACACCATATATTTT | CASSLGAVGNTIYF
TRBJ1-5 | . | TRBV19 | TRBD1 | TGTGCCAGTAGTGATCGGGACAGGGGATACCAGCCCCAGCATTTT | CASSDRDRGYQPQHF
TRBJ2-7 | many | TRBV7-8 | TRBD1 | TGTGCCAGCAGCTCTGAAGGGACAGCAGCAGGCGAGCAGTACTTC | CASSSEGTAAGEQYF
TRBJ2-5 | . | TRBV11-2 | TRBD2 | TGTGCCAGCAGCACATGGCGGGAGTGGGAGACCCAGTACTTC | CASSTWREWETQYF
TRBJ1-5 | . | TRBV30 | . | TGTGCCTGGAGTTGGCCCGGAGTCCATAGCAATCAGCCCCAGCATTTT | CAWSWPGVHSNQPQHF
TRBJ2-1 | . | TRBV19 | TRBD2 | TGTGCCAGTAGTATGACTAGCGGGAACTACAATGAGCAGTTCTTC | CASSMTSGNYNEQFF
TRBJ1-1 | . | TRBV11-2 | TRBD1 | TGTGCCAGCAGCTTAGGACAGGGATCGGTGAACACTGAAGCTTTCTTT | CASSLGQGSVNTEAFF
TRBJ1-1 | . | TRBV14 | TRBD1 | TGTGCCAGCAGCCCTAAAGTCGGACAGGGAAGTTGGACTGAAGCTTTCTTT | CASSPKVGQGSWTEAFF
TRBJ1-2 | . | TRBV9 | . | TGTGCCAGCAGCCTCTATGGCTACACCTTC | CASSLYGYTF
TRBJ2-7 | . | TRBV10-3 | TRBD2 | TGTGCCATCAGGGGACTAGCGGGAGAAGGGGAGCAGTACTTC | CAIRGLAGEGEQYF
TRBJ2-3 | . | TRBV13 | TRBD2 | TGTGCCAGCAGCCCTAATAGCGGGAGGGCGGGTGATACGCAGTATTTT | CASSPNSGRAGDTQYF
TRBJ2-3 | . | TRBV19 | TRBD2 | TGTGCCAGTAGTCAGGGACTAGCGGGAGGGCATACGCAGTATTTT | CASSQGLAGGHTQYF
TRBJ2-7 | . | TRBV9 | . | TGTGCCAGCAGCCCCTCAGCTTCCGGGGGCTACGAGCAGTACTTC | CASSPSASGGYEQYF
TRBJ2-5 | . | TRBV30 | . | TGTGCCTGGCGCCCTCTAGGGGTCCAAGAGACCCAGTACTTC | CAWRPLGVQETQYF
TRBJ1-2 | . | TRBV6-1 | TRBD1 | TGTGCCAGCAGTCGACAGGGAGACTATGGCTACACCTTC | CASSRQGDYGYTF
TRBJ2-7 | few | TRBV5-1 | . | TGCGCCAGCAGCTTTGGAACGGGGTACGAGCAGTACTTC | CASSFGTGYEQYF
TRBJ1-5 | . | TRBV6-1 | . | TGTGCCAGCAGTGAAGGGGGCCATAGCAATCAGCCCCAGCATTTT | CASSEGGHSNQPQHF
TRBJ2-1 | once | TRBV28 | . | TGTGCCAGCAGTTGGACTCGCCGGGTAGGAACCGACAATGAGCAGTTCTTC | CASSWTRRVGTDNEQFF
TRBJ2-7 | . | TRBV27 | . | TGTGCCAGCAGTTTTGGGCAGACCTACGAGCAGTACTTC | CASSFGQTYEQYF
TRBJ2-3 | . | TRBV9 | . | TGTGCCAGCAGCGTAGGTGGATGGGGGGGCACAGATACGCAGTATTTT | CASSVGGWGGTDTQYF
TRBJ2-7 | . | TRBV19 | . | TGTGCCAGTAGTATGGAGACTAGTCCCTCCTACGAGCAGTACTTC | CASSMETSPSYEQYF
TRBJ2-7 | once | TRBV23-1 | TRBD2 | TGCGCCAGCAGTCAATCGGGGACTAGCGGTCCCTACGAGCAGTACTTC | CASSQSGTSGPYEQYF
TRBJ1-5 | . | TRBV27 | . | TGTGCCAGCAGTTTACCTCAACAGGGCACCTCTACAAAAAATTATAGCAATCAGCCCCAGCATTTT | CASSLPQQGTSTKNYSNQPQHF
TRBJ1-6 | . | TRBV7-2 | TRBD1 | TGTGCCAGCAGCTTAAGAGAGGACAGGGGAGTTTCACCCCTCCACTTT | CASSLREDRGVSPLHF
TRBJ2-3 | . | TRBV6-6 | TRBD1 | TGTGCCAGCAGAAGGACAGGGGCATCAGATACGCAGTATTTT | CASRRTGASDTQYF
TRBJ2-7 | . | TRBV5-1 | . | TGCGCCAGCAGCTCTACTCATAGCGGCGGCTACGAGCAGTACTTC | CASSSTHSGGYEQYF
TRBJ1-5 | . | TRBV15 | . | TGTGCCACCAGCAGAGATGAGGGGCCCGGGAGAGCCCAGCATTTT | CATSRDEGPGRAQHF
TRBJ2-5 | . | TRBV6-1 | TRBD1 | TGTGCCAGCATCGAGGGGACAGGGGTGGGGGAGCAGTACTTC | CASIEGTGVGEQYF